These 28 T cell receptor beta chains share one sample of origin, sequenced in a study of T cells in Graves' hyperthyroidism and ophthalmopathy. Amplification of TCR beta CDR3 regions was performed using RNA transcripts as template. HTBI primers were employed in a first-round RT-PCR of the TCR CDR3. From the multiplex PCR reads, TCRdb called clonotypes with MiXCR, one entry per CDR3 protein. The top ten clones hold 40% of a sample with approximately 380,000 distinct CDR3 sequences, about 18% of them seen once. Material: blood. The source of these receptors is a man between 18 and 29 years old with Graves' ophthalmopathy.

This clonotype was counted ten times or more. The rearrangement joins TRBV4-1 to TRBJ1-5; 8 bases agree with TRBD1. The CDR3 is 14 residues long. V lost 4 bases to trimming and J lost 4 bases; unmatched junction nucleotides: 3. Germline loops: CDR1 MGHRA, CDR2 YSYEKL. CDR3 in DNA: TGCGCCAGCAGCCGGACAGGGATAAATCAGCCCCAGCATTTT. Protein sequence: CASSRTGINQPQHF.

Many counts were recorded for this clonotype. The chain is built from TRBV6-1 and TRBJ1-2, with a possible D match to TRBD1 (6 bases). The germline V gene encodes CDR1 MNHNS and CDR2 SASEGT. This CDR3 has 16 amino acids. V was clipped by 1 base and J by 4 bases, with 16 bases between them. The CDR3 DNA reads as TGTGCCAGCAGTGAAGAGGGGAAGGGGGGATCCTATGGCTACACCTTC. It yields the protein CASSEEGKGGSYGYTF.

This clonotype was picked up a small number of times. The chain has TRBV9 and TRBJ2-3; D unclear. The germline V gene has CDR1 SGDLS and CDR2 YYNGEE. This CDR3 has 14 amino acids. Trimming took off 0 bases at V and 5 bases at J, with 10 bases between the two ends. DNA of the CDR3: TGTGCCAGCAGCGTAGGGGGTGTGGGAGATACGCAGTATTTT. Translation gives CASSVGGVGDTQYF.

This clonotype has at least ten counts. This chain connects TRBV7-9 to TRBJ1-2; a possible D gene is TRBD1 (6 bases). The CDR3 has 14 amino acids. Trimming removed 4 bases from V and 3 bases from J, with 12 bases in between. Germline CDR1 is SEHNR and CDR2 is FQNEAQ (reference sequence). The CDR3 DNA is TGTGCCAGCAGCTCCGGGACAATCGACTATGGCTACACCTTC. Translated, it gives CASSSGTIDYGYTF.

This clonotype showed up many times. The chain employs TRBV7-9 and TRBJ2-7; 9 positions agree with TRBD1. The junction had 11 bases not matched to a gene; V was cut back by 5 bases and J by 3 bases. The germline V gene encodes CDR1 SEHNR and CDR2 FQNEAQ (reference sequence). The CDR3 runs to 16 residues. CDR3 bases: TGTGCCAGCAGCGCACGCCCGGGACAGGGTAACTACGAGCAGTACTTC. Residues: CASSARPGQGNYEQYF.

Notes on this clonotype: This clone may be a read error of a much larger clone one base away. The V call is TRBV5-1, the J call TRBJ1-4; D is possibly TRBD1 (6 bases). The V gene's germline CDR1 is SGHRS and CDR2 YFSETQ. With 1 base removed from V and 8 bases from J, the gap between germline ends came to 12 bases. The length of the CDR3 is 14 residues. CDR3 loop: CASSLSTRGEKLFF. The CDR3, as DNA: TGCGCCAGCAGCTTGTCTACCAGGGGAGAAAAACTGTTTTTT.

This clonotype has only a few counts. The rearrangement links TRBV19 to TRBJ2-1, with 8 bases matching TRBD2. The germline V gene has CDR1 LNHDA and CDR2 SQIVND (reference sequence). V shed 3 bases, J shed 4 bases, and the junction held 5 bases outside the gene matches. There are 15 residues in the CDR3. The CDR3 DNA reads TGTGCCAGTAGTATGGGGGCGGGGGGATACAATGAGCAGTTCTTC. Encoded protein: CASSMGAGGYNEQFF. The full variable domain, with the rest looked up from reference TRBV19 and TRBJ2-1, is DGGITQSPKYLFRKEGQNVTLSCEQNLNHDAMYWYRQDPGQGLRLIYYSQIVNDFQKGDIAEGYSVSREKKESFPLTVTSAQKNPTAFYLCASSMGAGGYNEQFFGPGTRLTVL.

This clonotype has a single count. The chain combines TRBV12-3 or TRBV12-4 with TRBJ2-3, with D possibly TRBD1 on 6 matching bases. Deletions cut 5 bases from V and 0 bases from J, with 12 bases between. This CDR3 has 15 amino acids. The CDR3 sequence is CASSRLGASTDTQYF. DNA of the CDR3: TGTGCCAGCAGTCGATTGGGGGCCAGCACAGATACGCAGTATTTT.

The chain links TRBV10-3 to TRBJ2-7; 10 nucleotides agree with TRBD1. V was clipped by 10 bases and J by 5 bases; unmatched bases: 8. Germline V gene data show CDR1 as ENHRY and CDR2 as SYGVKD. The CDR3 totals 13 residues. The CDR3 bases are TGTGCCACTGTCCGGGACAGGGGCAACGAGCAGTACTTC. It codes for CATVRDRGNEQYF.

This clonotype was seen repeatedly, ten times or more. The CDR3 protein is CASSLVGGATDTQYF. The DNA for the CDR3 is TGTGCCAGCAGCTTAGTGGGGGGGGCCACAGATACGCAGTATTTT. The V and J genes are TRBV7-6 and TRBJ2-3; maybe TRBD2 (7 bases). V lost 1 base and J 2 bases, leaving 10 bases between the germline ends. Germline CDR1 and CDR2: SGHVS and FNYEAQ. This CDR3 contains 15 residues.

The V and J genes are TRBV7-9 and TRBJ1-1, with D possibly TRBD1 on 5 matching bases. Germline assignment: CDR1 SEHNR and CDR2 FQNEAQ (reference sequence). The CDR3 is 15 amino acids. Trimming stripped 1 base from V and 6 bases from J, with 15 bases between. The CDR3 loop reads CASSLGYPQVAEAFF. CDR3 DNA sequence: TGTGCCAGCAGCTTAGGGTACCCACAGGTCGCTGAAGCTTTCTTT.

The V call is TRBV6-5, the J call TRBJ1-4; D uncertain. CDR3 length equals 15 residues. Germline assignment: CDR1 MNHEY and CDR2 SVGAGI. Trimming took off 0 bases at V and 8 bases at J, with 13 bases between the two ends. CDR3 protein: CASSYSVPPREKLFF. CDR3 coding DNA: TGTGCCAGCAGTTACTCAGTACCGCCCAGGGAAAAACTGTTTTTT.

This clonotype was counted many times. This chain links TRBV9 with TRBJ1-1; D call uncertain. The length of the CDR3 is 16 residues. V lost 4 bases to trimming and J lost 0 bases, with 16 bases between them. The V gene's germline CDR1 is SGDLS and CDR2 YYNGEE. The CDR3 reads CASSSRAEPLNTEAFF. Here the CDR3 DNA reads TGTGCCAGCAGCTCAAGGGCGGAACCGCTGAACACTGAAGCTTTCTTT.

Ten or more counts support this clonotype. This chain uses TRBV6-1 with TRBJ2-1; 7 bases align to TRBD2. The CDR3 spans 13 residues. The ends lost 8 bases at V and 4 bases at J; junction bases unmatched: 5. Germline loops: CDR1 MNHNS, CDR2 SASEGT. The CDR3: CASSGGDYNEQFF. CDR3 DNA: TGTGCCAGCTCGGGAGGAGATTACAATGAGCAGTTCTTC.

There are a few counts of this clonotype. This may arise from a read error, as a much more abundant clone is one base away. This chain links TRBV20-1 with TRBJ2-3; 10 bases are a match to TRBD2. This CDR3 region has 16 residues. Per the germline V gene, CDR1 is DFQATT and CDR2 is SNEGSKA (reference sequence). The CDR3 bases are TGCAGCTTAGCGGGGGGATTAGGCTTCAGCACAGATACGCAGTATTTT. This encodes CSLAGGLGFSTDTQYF.

This clonotype was picked up a small number of times. V gene TRBV25-1 combines with J gene TRBJ1-2; D gene unclear. The germline gives CDR1 MGHDK, CDR2 SYGVNS. The V end lost 3 bases, the J end lost 5 bases, and 16 bases lay between the germline ends. CDR3 size: 15 residues. The CDR3 DNA sequence: TGTGCCAGCAGTGATGCGGGGAACTACTGGTATGGCTACACCTTC. This codes for CASSDAGNYWYGYTF.

This clonotype was seen ten or more times. V usage is TRBV5-1 and J usage is TRBJ2-1; the match to TRBD2 covers 13 bases. Trimming removed 0 bases from V and 7 bases from J; junction bases left unmatched: 1. This CDR3 has 15 amino acids. Germline CDR1 reads SGHRS; CDR2 reads YFSETQ. CDR3 coding DNA: TGCGCCAGCAGCTTGGAACTAGCGGGGGGGAATGAGCAGTTCTTC. Amino acid sequence: CASSLELAGGNEQFF. Together with reference TRBV5-1 and TRBJ2-1, the CDR3 gives the full variable domain: KAGVTQTPRYLIKTRGQQVTLSCSPISGHRSVSWYQQTPGQGLQFLFEYFSETQRNKGNFPGRFSGRQFSNSRSEMNVSTLELGDSALYLCASSLELAGGNEQFFGPGTRLTVL.

This clonotype was seen many times. J is TRBJ1-1 and V is TRBV2, with 7 bases fitting TRBD1. V lost 6 bases, J lost 9 bases, and 7 bases stayed unmatched. This CDR3 is built from 12 residues. Looked up from germline, CDR1 is SNHLY and CDR2 is FYNNEI. The CDR3 nucleotides are TGTGCCAGCAGCGGGACAGTTATCCAAGCTTTCTTT. Its translation is CASSGTVIQAFF. The whole variable domain, remainder taken from reference TRBV2 and TRBJ1-1, is EPEVTQTPSHQVTQMGQEVILRCVPISNHLYFYWYRQILGQKVEFLVSFYNNEISEKSEIFDDQFSVERPDGSNFTLKIRSTKLEDSAMYFCASSGTVIQAFFGQGTRLTVV.

There are a few counts of this clonotype. This chain links TRBV6-1 with TRBJ1-4; 10 bases map to TRBD1. Germline loops: CDR1 MNHNS, CDR2 SASEGT. The J segment lost 7 bases and the V segment lost 5 bases, leaving 7 bases of the junction unmatched. CDR3 length: 15 amino acids. CDR3 in amino acids: CASSQTGTGAEKLFF. In DNA form, the CDR3 reads TGTGCCAGCAGTCAGACCGGGACAGGGGCTGAAAAACTGTTTTTT.

V and J are TRBV2 and TRBJ2-7; D gene uncertain. Looked up from germline, CDR1 is SNHLY and CDR2 is FYNNEI. V lost 6 bases to trimming and J lost 6 bases, with 15 bases between them. This CDR3 is built from 13 residues. The CDR3 DNA reads TGTGCCAGCAGCCAAACCCGGAATATCGAGCAGTACTTC. Protein sequence: CASSQTRNIEQYF.

Relative to its sample, this clonotype is medium-sized. This chain joins TRBV6-5 and TRBJ1-1; 11 bases line up with TRBD1. The CDR3 loop spans 16 amino acids. With V trimmed by 2 bases and J by 5 bases, 7 bases remained unmatched. CDR1 and CDR2 from the germline V gene are MNHEY and SVGAGI. CDR3 sequence: CASSYRTGGAETEAFF. CDR3 DNA: TGTGCCAGCAGTTACCGGACAGGGGGCGCGGAGACTGAAGCTTTCTTT.

This clonotype appeared many times. The rearrangement links TRBV5-8 to TRBJ1-1, with D possibly being TRBD1 (6 bases). Trimming removed 5 bases at V and 8 bases at J, with 13 bases between. The CDR3 contains 12 residues. CDR1 is SGHTS, CDR2 YDEGEE, per germline. Here the CDR3 DNA reads TGTGCCAGCAGGCCCTGGGGACAAGAAGCTTTCTTT. Its translation is CASRPWGQEAFF.

The V gene is TRBV7-2, the J gene TRBJ1-6; D uncertain. V lost 2 bases, J lost 6 bases, and 17 bases lay in between. The germline gives CDR1 SGHTA, CDR2 FQGNSA. CDR3 length: 17 amino acids. CDR3 bases: TGTGCCAGCAGCTTAATCCCCCTGGGCCTCTCTAATTCACCCCTCCACTTT. The encoded protein is CASSLIPLGLSNSPLHF.

The chain uses TRBV20-1 and TRBJ2-7, with D possibly matching TRBD1 (6 bases). V was shortened by 0 bases and J by 1 base, with 10 bases between the two germline ends. The CDR3 is made up of 14 amino acids. The germline V gene encodes CDR1 DFQATT and CDR2 SNEGSKA (reference sequence). CDR3 sequence: CSARDIRGSYEQYF. CDR3 nucleotide sequence: TGCAGTGCTAGAGATATCAGGGGATCCTACGAGCAGTACTTC.

This clonotype was recorded many times. This CDR3 reads CASSLGPGGVYEQYF. The CDR3 DNA reads as TGTGCCAGCAGTTTAGGGCCAGGGGGTGTCTACGAGCAGTACTTC. The rearrangement links TRBV27 to TRBJ2-7; 7 nucleotides align to TRBD1. The length of the CDR3 is 15 residues. The ends lost 2 bases at V and 3 bases at J; junction bases unmatched: 7. Per the germline V gene, CDR1 is MNHEY and CDR2 is SMNVEV (reference sequence).

This clonotype has at least ten counts. The rearrangement joins TRBV5-6 to TRBJ2-1; TRBD2 aligns across 7 bases. This CDR3 is 12 amino acids long. CDR1 is SGHDT and CDR2 is YYEEEE in the germline V gene. The junction had 5 bases not matched to a gene; V was cut back by 4 bases and J by 10 bases. CDR3 loop: CASSVRAGEQFF. The CDR3 DNA follows: TGTGCCAGCAGCGTGAGAGCGGGGGAGCAGTTCTTC. Supplemented by reference TRBV5-6 and TRBJ2-1, the full variable domain reads DAGVTQSPTHLIKTRGQQVTLRCSPKSGHDTVSWYQQALGQGPQFIFQYYEEEERQRGNFPDRFSGHQFPNYSSELNVNALLLGDSALYLCASSVRAGEQFFGPGTRLTVL.

In its sample, this clonotype was seen many times. This chain uses TRBV7-3 with TRBJ1-2, with unresolved D. This CDR3 region has 11 residues. The germline V gene has CDR1 SGHTA and CDR2 FQGTGA. The V gene lost 2 bases and the J gene lost 6 bases, with 4 bases spanning the gap. The CDR3 DNA follows: TGTGCCAGCAGCTTAGGGAATGGCTACACCTTC. This translates into CASSLGNGYTF.

This clonotype occurred once. Just one base apart from a much larger clone, this may be a read error. CDR3 DNA sequence: TGTGCCACCAGTGATCCCGGGACAGTGAAAGACGAGCAGTACTTC. This encodes CATSDPGTVKDEQYF. The chain employs TRBV24-1 and TRBJ2-7; 7 positions match TRBD1. J lost 5 bases, V lost 3 bases, and 9 bases had no gene match. There are 15 residues in the CDR3. Germline values: CDR1 KGHDR, CDR2 SFDVKD.